The 17 T cell receptor beta chains listed next were all sequenced from one sample in a study of metastatic and nonmetastatic thyroid tumors. Patients underwent thyroid surgery, and none had received any treatment before it. With MiXCR, TCRdb called clones anew from the PCR reads. The profile shows under 4,500 clones, about two fifths of them singletons. Sequencing was performed on tumor tissue. These receptors originate from a male donor with papillary thyroid cancer or a benign thyroid nodule (not recorded which). Some clones in this sample may be carry-over from other donors' samples.

This sequence joins TRBV11-3 and TRBJ1-2; tentative D call: TRBD1 (5 bases). V was cut by 5 bases and J by 2 bases, with 9 bases left in between. CDR3 length: 13 amino acids. Germline values: CDR1 SGHNT, CDR2 YENEEA. The CDR3 spells CASSPDRNYGYTF. CDR3 nucleotide sequence: TGTGCCAGCAGCCCCGACAGAAACTATGGCTACACCTTC.

The V gene is TRBV30, the J gene TRBJ1-1, with D tentatively TRBD1 (5 bases). The CDR3 totals 13 residues. In germline, CDR1 is GTSNPN, CDR2 SVGIG (reference sequence). V was pared by 3 bases and J by 7 bases, with 15 bases between. CDR3 sequence: CAWSPGWGREAFF. The CDR3 nucleotides read TGTGCCTGGAGCCCCGGGTGGGGCCGTGAAGCTTTCTTT.

The V call is TRBV7-6, the J call TRBJ1-2; D not resolved. The germline gives CDR1 SGHVS, CDR2 FNYEAQ. The ends were cut back, 4 bases at V and 14 bases at J, with 23 bases in the middle. The CDR3 loop spans 14 amino acids. CDR3 nucleotide sequence: TGTGCCAGCAGCTCCCAAGGCACCTTTTCTATTCTAACCTTC. Protein sequence: CASSSQGTFSILTF.

This chain links TRBV10-1 with TRBJ2-3; D uncertain. The CDR3 has 16 amino acids. CDR1 and CDR2 from the germline V gene are WNHNN and SYGVQD (reference sequence). The ends were cut back, 0 bases at V and 0 bases at J, with 10 bases in the middle. The CDR3 loop reads CASSESLTSSTDTQYF. For the CDR3, the DNA is TGCGCCAGCAGTGAGTCGTTAACCAGTAGCACAGATACGCAGTATTTT.

The chain is built from TRBV4-1 and TRBJ2-7; 8 bases align to TRBD1. V lost 4 bases, J lost 1 base, and 15 bases stayed unmatched. Looked up from germline, CDR1 is MGHRA and CDR2 is YSYEKL. The CDR3 consists of 18 residues. The CDR3 here is CASSPDREIGSMSYEQYF. CDR3 in DNA: TGCGCCAGCAGCCCGGACAGGGAAATCGGAAGCATGTCCTACGAGCAGTACTTC.

This clone came up a few times. V is TRBV10-3 and J is TRBJ2-3; TRBD1 might be the D (7 bases). V was pared by 5 bases and J by 4 bases, with 19 bases between. CDR3 length equals 16 residues. The germline V gene encodes CDR1 ENHRY and CDR2 SYGVKD. The CDR3 DNA is TGTGCCATCAGTCAGGGGGGCCGCGGTTCGGCAGATACGCAGTATTTT. Translated: CAISQGGRGSADTQYF.

This chain uses TRBV6-1 with TRBJ1-5; D is ambiguous. The CDR3 loop spans 12 amino acids. V dropped 0 bases and J dropped 6 bases, with 3 bases sitting between them. Germline V gene data show CDR1 as MNHNS and CDR2 as SASEGT. CDR3 bases: TGTGCCAGCAGTGAAGCAGGTCAGCCCCAGCATTTT. Residues: CASSEAGQPQHF.

Only a few counts were recorded for this clone. This chain joins TRBV7-2 and TRBJ2-7; the match to TRBD2 covers 13 bases. Trimming removed 5 bases from V and 13 bases from J; junction bases left unmatched: 8. The CDR3 is made up of 13 amino acids. Germline CDR1 is SGHTA and CDR2 is FQGNSA. CDR3 residues: CASSLGTSGDKYF. The CDR3 nucleotides are TGTGCCAGCAGCCTCGGGACTAGCGGGGACAAATACTTC.

The gene calls are TRBV2 and TRBJ2-5, with 7 bases that match TRBD2. V gave up 4 bases and J gave up 2 bases; unmatched junction bases: 13. This CDR3 has 17 amino acids. From germline, CDR1 is SNHLY and CDR2 FYNNEI. CDR3 amino acids: CASSAQLAIKTQETQYF. In DNA form, the CDR3 reads TGTGCCAGCAGTGCCCAACTAGCGATCAAAACTCAAGAGACCCAGTACTTC.

This chain joins TRBV6-1 and TRBJ1-5; D possibly corresponds to TRBD1 (6 bases). Looked up from germline, CDR1 is MNHNS and CDR2 is SASEGT. CDR3 length equals 14 residues. The ends were cut back, 3 bases at V and 4 bases at J, with 10 bases in the middle. The DNA for the CDR3 is TGTGCCAGCAGTGAGACAGGAAGGAATCAGCCCCAGCATTTT. Translation gives CASSETGRNQPQHF.

The V call is TRBV28, the J call TRBJ1-2; TRBD1 is a possible D gene (6 bases). The V and J ends lost 8 bases and 4 bases respectively, with 11 bases between them. Germline assignment: CDR1 MDHEN and CDR2 SYDVKM. The CDR3 is made up of 12 amino acids. Written as DNA, the CDR3 is TGTGCCAGCTTGGACAGACCCTATGGCTACACCTTC. Translation: CASLDRPYGYTF.

The chain is built from TRBV20-1 and TRBJ2-7; D is uncertain. Between the trimmed V and J ends, which lost 4 bases and 4 bases, there was a span of 14 bases. The CDR3 has 13 residues. Germline V lookup: CDR1 DFQATT, CDR2 SNEGSKA (reference sequence). CDR3 in amino acids: CSATARNYYEQYF. CDR3 DNA: TGCAGTGCTACCGCCCGTAATTATTACGAGCAGTACTTC.

The chain combines TRBV19 with TRBJ2-7; D is tentatively TRBD1 or TRBD2 (6 bases each). The CDR3 has 13 amino acids. V was shortened by 3 bases and J by 5 bases, with 11 bases between the two germline ends. Germline V gene data show CDR1 as LNHDA and CDR2 as SQIVND (reference sequence). CDR3 bases: TGTGCCAGTAGTATTACAGGGAGGCACGAGCAGTACTTC. Protein product: CASSITGRHEQYF. Combining the CDR3 with reference TRBV19 and TRBJ2-7 gives the whole variable domain DGGITQSPKYLFRKEGQNVTLSCEQNLNHDAMYWYRQDPGQGLRLIYYSQIVNDFQKGDIAEGYSVSREKKESFPLTVTSAQKNPTAFYLCASSITGRHEQYFGPGTRLTVT.

V and J are TRBV11-1 and TRBJ2-3; D is perhaps TRBD2 (6 bases). V was pared by 1 base and J by 3 bases, with 17 bases between. CDR3 length: 17 amino acids. Germline-derived CDR1 and CDR2 are SGHAT and FQDESV (reference sequence). CDR3 DNA sequence: TGTGCCAGCAGCTTAGAAGCGCGCGGGATAGCGACAGATACGCAGTATTTT. Residues: CASSLEARGIATDTQYF. The full variable domain, its missing parts supplied by reference TRBV11-1 and TRBJ2-3, is EAEVAQSPRYKITEKSQAVAFWCDPISGHATLYWYRQILGQGPELLVQFQDESVVDDSQLPKDRFSAERLKGVDSTLKIQPAELGDSAMYLCASSLEARGIATDTQYFGPGTRLTVL.

This clone appeared a few times. The J gene is TRBJ2-7, the V gene TRBV27; D tentatively fits TRBD1 or TRBD2 (5 bases each). The V gene's germline CDR1 is MNHEY and CDR2 SMNVEV (reference sequence). Trimming took 3 bases from V and 3 from J, leaving 9 bases between them. This CDR3 has 13 residues. This CDR3 is CASSLGVRYEQYF. DNA of the CDR3: TGTGCCAGCAGTTTGGGGGTTCGCTACGAGCAGTACTTC.

The table lists this clone with a count of one. This sequence joins TRBV20-1 and TRBJ2-6; D is tentatively TRBD1 or TRBD2 (5 bases each). V lost 6 bases and J 0 bases, leaving 21 bases between the germline ends. This CDR3 region has 18 residues. Germline CDR1 and CDR2: DFQATT and SNEGSKA (reference sequence). CDR3: CSARLAGTSNSGANVLTF. Written as DNA, the CDR3 is TGCAGTGCGAGACTGGCCGGGACGAGTAACTCTGGGGCCAACGTCCTGACTTTC.

This clone qualifies as large. The rearrangement links TRBV28 to TRBJ1-2; 7 bases agree with TRBD1. V was pared by 6 bases and J by 7 bases, with 14 bases of the junction left unmatched. Germline CDR1 MDHEN, CDR2 SYDVKM. This CDR3 contains 15 residues. The CDR3 region is CASRYSDRPAAGYTF. In nucleotides, the CDR3 is TGTGCCAGCAGATATTCGGACAGGCCTGCCGCTGGCTACACCTTC.